This TCR beta chain emerged from a study of blood T cell repertoires in COVID-19 (dated by TCRdb to 2018 to 2020). Looking at the study overall: Collaborator samples came from the United States, Italy and Spain and covered acute and convalescent phases of COVID-19. Samples came from the ongoing ImmuneRACE study (first 160 participants) plus 1,254 subjects from 6 global collaborators. Deeply sampled blood TCRbeta repertoires from subjects exposed to, actively infected with, or recovered from COVID-19 were included in the dataset. The repertoires were released in a freely available public database meant as a resource for research on the immune response to SARS-CoV-2. The material from the prospective study consisted of cDNA or gDNA derived from T cells, B-cell-depleted T cells, or PBMCs. Sample metadata almost always included a de-identified subject ID, COVID-19 status, age in years and sex. Where available, HLA class I and class II types were obtained from metadata supplied by the sample provider rather than from assay-based typing.

Collaborating institutions collected whole blood in K2EDTA tubes following their own protocols. For TCRbeta analysis, collaborators shipped samples as frozen whole blood, isolated PBMCs, or DNA extracted from either of those sample types. Summary of the overall study and its limitations: The quantity of clinical and demographic metadata differed by source and by participant and was supplied without curation.

The count of this clone is one. Its antigen is not yet known. No clone much larger than this one lies a single base away; base qualities are absent. Trimming accounts for 4 bases at V and 1 base at J, while the number of junction bases matched to no gene is 7. The CDR3 goes from the cysteine to the phenylalanine over 16 residues. Of the read, only the CDR3 DNA is kept; its 48 bases are in frame from base 1. From the germline V gene, CDR1 is MNHNS and CDR2 is SASEGT. TCRbeta CDR3 regions were amplified from genomic DNA by means of the immunoSEQ Assay, a bias-controlled multiplex PCR. The authors' pipeline ran thus. Nucleated cell counts per sample were estimated from amplification of reference gene primers within the assay. To quantify the absolute abundance of each unique TCRbeta CDR3 rearrangement, sequence reads were collapsed and filtered. For each sample, productive Simpson clonality was calculated by taking the square root of Simpson's diversity index across productive rearrangements. TCRdb stores this immuneACCESS table with in-frame sequences only. Part of the clones is absent; in the studies checked, under half of the shortfall reflects unresolved V genes, and no reason is known for the rest. That table supplies the V and J calls and clone size; D and trimming were determined from the DNA. The sample contains 210,000 or so clones, 84% of them found a single time. The top ten clones comprise approximately 5.1% of the sample.

The receptor comes from a woman in her seventies with active or convalescent COVID-19. Material for sequencing was peripheral blood. The chain employs TRBV6-1 and TRBJ2-1, with TRBD2 identical over 7 junction bases. The bases read TGTGCCAGCAGTGGAAATCAGGGAGGGTCCTACAATGAGCAGTTCTTC. Protein translation: CASSGNQGGSYNEQFF.